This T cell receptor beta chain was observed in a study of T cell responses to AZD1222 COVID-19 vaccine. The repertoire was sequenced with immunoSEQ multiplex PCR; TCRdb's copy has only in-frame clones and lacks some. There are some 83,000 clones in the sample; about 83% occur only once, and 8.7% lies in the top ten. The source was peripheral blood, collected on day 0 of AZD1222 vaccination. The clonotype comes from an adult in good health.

CDR3 residues: CASSLAPGTGGYNEQFF. CDR3 in DNA: TGTGCCAGCAGCCTTGCCCCCGGGACAGGGGGCTACAATGAGCAGTTCTTC. The chain links TRBV7-3 to TRBJ2-1; TRBD1 matches 11 bases. This CDR3 spans 17 amino acids. Trimming cost V 5 bases and J 3 bases; bases outside gene matches: 9. Germline CDR1 and CDR2: SGHTA and FQGTGA. The variable domain in full, with the rest retrieved from reference TRBV7-3 and TRBJ2-1, is GAGVSQTPSNKVTEKGKYVELRCDPISGHTALYWYRQSLGQGPEFLIYFQGTGAADDSGLPNDRFFAVRPEGSVSTLKIQRTERGDSAVYLCASSLAPGTGGYNEQFFGPGTRLTVL.